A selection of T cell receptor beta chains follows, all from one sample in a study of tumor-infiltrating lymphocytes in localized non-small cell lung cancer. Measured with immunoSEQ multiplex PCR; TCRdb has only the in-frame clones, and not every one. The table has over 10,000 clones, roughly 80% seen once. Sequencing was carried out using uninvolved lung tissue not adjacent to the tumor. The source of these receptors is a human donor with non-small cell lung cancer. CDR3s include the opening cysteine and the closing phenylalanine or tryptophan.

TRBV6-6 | CASSPGDTGELFF
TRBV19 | CASSIDGATGNEQFF
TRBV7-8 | CASSRQGSSYNEQFF
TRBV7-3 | CASSLTSQRGIVDTQYF
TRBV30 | CAWSVRDRGLAPLHF
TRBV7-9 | CASSLQGNTEAFF
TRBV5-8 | CASSFRGQGLSNTEAFF
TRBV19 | CASSRTPGLSTEAFF
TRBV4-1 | CASSQEPSTTGYATNEKLFF
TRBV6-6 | CASSYSSSNTEAFF
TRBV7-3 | CASSLTGQGELFF
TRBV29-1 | CSVDLQGNTGELFF
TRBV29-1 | CSVVPGVRDTQYF
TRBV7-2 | CAGRSRGGADTQYF
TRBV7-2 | CASSLYLPPGAFF
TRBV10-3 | CAITGTSGTSNEQFF
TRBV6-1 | CASSPQWRQFF
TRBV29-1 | CSVGGNEKLFF
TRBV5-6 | CASSLEGGRYYEQYF
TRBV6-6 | CASSPPQQPQHF
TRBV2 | CASSEAHRANHQPQHF
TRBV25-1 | CASSELQTGRNEKLFF
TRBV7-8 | CASSLDGQGAYEQYF
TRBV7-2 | CASSPLRYEQYF
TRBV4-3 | CASSLGVSGGPDMDTDTQYF
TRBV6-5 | CASSYTGTPTDTQYF
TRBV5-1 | CASSLSPGTDTQYF
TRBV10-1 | CASSERDRGAKQYF
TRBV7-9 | CASIQTGGANYGYTF
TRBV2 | CASSNGTGLYTDTQYF
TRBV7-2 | CASSLAGTIQYF
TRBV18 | CASSHTGGSPLHF
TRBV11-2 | CASSSRSSGEQYF
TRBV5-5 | CASSPLRVAYGYTF
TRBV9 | CASSYQAAPFLYNEQFF
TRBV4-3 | CASSQARGQGDSYNSPLHF
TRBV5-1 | CASSLARAGYTGELFF
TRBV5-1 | CASRDTGGGETQYF
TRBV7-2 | CASSFGQSTEAFF
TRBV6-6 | CASSFAGGGTGYEQYF
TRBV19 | CASSRTGGAGTGELFF
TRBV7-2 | CASSPQTGGGSPLHF
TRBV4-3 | CASSQEPRSGANVLTF
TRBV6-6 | CASSAGTVNEKLFF
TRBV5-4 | CASSSFSSGTEAFF
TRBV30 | CAWSVFGTGLHYGYTF
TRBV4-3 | CASSQARDRASRYTF
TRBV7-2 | CASSLQGQVILNTEAFF
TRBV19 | CASRFDPSGYTF
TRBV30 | CASSRNSYTF
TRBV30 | CAWSADRSGYGYTF
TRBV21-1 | CASSTRLYDTQYF